The 24 T cell receptor beta chains below all came from one sample that was sequenced in a study of blood T cell repertoires in COVID-19 (TCRdb year 2020). Library construction relied on the immunoSEQ multiplex PCR assay. The clones in this table, taken by TCRdb from immuneACCESS, are in-frame only. Not every clone is retained; where verified, under half of the shortfall comes from an unresolved V gene, and the cause of the rest is unknown. The sample table records about 160,000 clones; around 87% of these occur just once. The ten largest make up roughly 13% of the sample. Sample: peripheral blood. Receptors were obtained from a man aged 18 to 29 with COVID-19, enrolled during active disease.

The chain uses TRBV2 and TRBJ1-5; D might be TRBD1 (5 bases). Deletions cut 6 bases from V and 3 bases from J, with 18 bases between. Germline V gene sequence: CDR1 SNHLY, CDR2 FYNNEI. This CDR3 region has 16 residues. The CDR3: CASSGYTGSINQPQHF. In DNA, the CDR3 is TGTGCCAGCAGCGGCTACACAGGTAGCATCAATCAGCCCCAGCATTTT.

This clone was observed a few times. The CDR3 loop reads CASSIVSSGPYNEQFF. CDR3 sequence (DNA): TGTGCCAGTAGTATAGTTAGCAGCGGCCCCTACAATGAGCAGTTCTTC. The chain carries TRBV19 and TRBJ2-1; possibly TRBD2 for D (5 bases). With 1 base removed from V and 2 bases from J, the gap between germline ends came to 12 bases. CDR3 length: 16 residues. The germline V gene has CDR1 LNHDA and CDR2 SQIVND (reference sequence). Complete variable domain (other parts from reference TRBV19 and TRBJ2-1): DGGITQSPKYLFRKEGQNVTLSCEQNLNHDAMYWYRQDPGQGLRLIYYSQIVNDFQKGDIAEGYSVSREKKESFPLTVTSAQKNPTAFYLCASSIVSSGPYNEQFFGPGTRLTVL.

This clone was counted only a few times. CDR3 DNA: TGTGCCTGGACCAACGGGACGGCCGGAGGGGATACGCAGTATTTT. Residues: CAWTNGTAGGDTQYF. This sequence joins TRBV30 and TRBJ2-3; D possibly corresponds to TRBD2 (6 bases). The length of the CDR3 is 15 residues. Trimming cost V 4 bases and J 6 bases, with 20 bases left between them. CDR1 is GTSNPN and CDR2 is SVGIG in the germline V gene (reference sequence).

The CDR3 nucleotides read TGTGCCAGTACCGGGGCCCACGACTCGGGGGCCTACGAGCAGTACTTC. Translated, it gives CASTGAHDSGAYEQYF. The chain links TRBV19 to TRBJ2-7; D is perhaps TRBD2 (6 bases). The CDR3 is 16 amino acids. V was cut by 7 bases and J by 2 bases, with 21 bases left in between. Germline CDR1 reads LNHDA; CDR2 reads SQIVND (reference sequence).

The chain uses TRBV10-3 and TRBJ2-3, with D hard to call. Germline V gives CDR1 ENHRY, CDR2 SYGVKD. The ends were cut back, 3 bases at V and 1 base at J, with 5 bases in the middle. CDR3 length equals 13 residues. The CDR3 DNA reads TGTGCCATCAGTGATAAGCGCACAGATACGCAGTATTTT. Translation gives CAISDKRTDTQYF.

V usage is TRBV15 and J usage is TRBJ2-7; 7 bases match TRBD1. CDR3 size: 14 residues. With V trimmed by 0 bases and J by 13 bases, 12 bases remained unmatched. CDR1 LNHNV and CDR2 YYDKDF come from the germline V gene (reference sequence). The CDR3 coding sequence is TGTGCCACCAGCAGAGATCTATTGTCGGGACAGACTTACTTC. Protein sequence: CATSRDLLSGQTYF.

J is TRBJ2-7 and V is TRBV6-5; 8 bases agree with TRBD1. With 2 bases clipped from V and 2 bases from J, the junction kept 8 bases outside the gene matches. This CDR3 comprises 16 residues. The germline CDR1 and CDR2 sequences are MNHEY and SVGAGI. The CDR3 nucleotides read TGTGCCAGCAGTTACACCCGGACAGGGAACCCCTACGAGCAGTACTTC. Residues: CASSYTRTGNPYEQYF.

This clone was observed many times. The chain couples TRBV3-1 (or the pseudogene TRBV3-2) to TRBJ1-2, with TRBD1 matching over 7 bases. The CDR3 length is 17 residues. Germline CDR1 is LGHDT and CDR2 is YNNKEL (reference sequence). Trimming at V came to 4 bases and at J to 3 bases, leaving 14 bases not matched to a gene. The CDR3 sequence is CASSLAPTGMDDYGYTF. Here the CDR3 DNA reads TGTGCCAGCAGCCTCGCCCCGACAGGGATGGACGACTATGGCTACACCTTC.

The rearrangement uses TRBV5-1 and TRBJ2-7, with TRBD2 matching 7 bases. CDR1 is SGHRS and CDR2 is YFSETQ in the germline V gene. V was clipped by 4 bases and J by 3 bases; unmatched bases: 10. The CDR3 has 15 amino acids. The CDR3 sequence is CASSLTERGLYEQYF. The CDR3 coding sequence is TGCGCCAGCAGCCTGACTGAGCGGGGACTCTACGAGCAGTACTTC.

The genes are TRBV2 and TRBJ2-5; tentatively, D is TRBD2 (6 bases). Trimming cost V 7 bases and J 7 bases, with 7 bases left between them. Germline lookup yields CDR1 SNHLY and CDR2 FYNNEI. The length of the CDR3 is 10 residues. The CDR3 loop reads CASTEGTQYF. The CDR3 DNA sequence: TGTGCCAGCACGGAGGGGACCCAGTACTTC.

The J gene is TRBJ2-7, the V gene TRBV11-1; 9 bases agree with TRBD1. The J segment lost 4 bases and the V segment lost 3 bases, leaving 4 bases of the junction unmatched. From germline, CDR1 is SGHAT and CDR2 FQDESV (reference sequence). The CDR3 is made up of 14 amino acids. The CDR3 DNA sequence: TGTGCCAGCAGCTTTCGGACAGGGGAATACGAGCAGTACTTC. It is translated as CASSFRTGEYEQYF.

The rearrangement links TRBV28 to TRBJ2-5, with D possibly matching TRBD1 (5 bases). The V end was cut by 8 bases, the J end by 4 bases, with 17 bases between. This CDR3 has 14 amino acids. Germline V lookup: CDR1 MDHEN, CDR2 SYDVKM. CDR3: CASRIDRAIETQYF. In DNA form, the CDR3 reads TGTGCCAGCCGAATCGACAGAGCCATAGAGACCCAGTACTTC.

V gene TRBV4-1 combines with J gene TRBJ1-1; TRBD1 matches at 7 bases. Germline V gives CDR1 MGHRA, CDR2 YSYEKL. The CDR3 is made up of 16 amino acids. The V segment lost 8 bases and the J segment 2 bases; nucleotides outside the gene matches: 14. The CDR3 DNA is TGCGCCAGCCTCCCTCGGGACAGAGATCCCAACACTGAAGCTTTCTTT. It yields the protein CASLPRDRDPNTEAFF.

This clone appeared a single time. This chain links TRBV7-2 with TRBJ2-2; 11 bases map to TRBD2. This CDR3 region has 19 residues. Trimming removed 3 bases from V and 6 bases from J; junction bases left unmatched: 15. The germline V gene encodes CDR1 SGHTA and CDR2 FQGNSA. The CDR3 DNA sequence: TGTGCCAGCAGCTTCCCCCGCCGGTTAGCGGGAGGGCCGGCCGGGGAGCTGTTTTTT. Translation gives CASSFPRRLAGGPAGELFF.

CDR3 sequence (DNA): TGCAGCGTTGTAGGCGCGGGAGGGCCGCACGAGCAGTACTTC. Translation gives CSVVGAGGPHEQYF. This chain connects TRBV29-1 to TRBJ2-7, with 9 bases lining up with TRBD2. CDR1 and CDR2 from the germline V gene are SQVTM and ANQGSEA. The CDR3 has 14 residues. V shed 4 bases, J shed 5 bases, and the junction held 9 bases outside the gene matches.

J is TRBJ1-1 and V is TRBV19, with 7 bases fitting TRBD1. Germline loops: CDR1 LNHDA, CDR2 SQIVND (reference sequence). V was clipped by 5 bases and J by 5 bases; unmatched bases: 11. The CDR3 spans 15 residues. CDR3 sequence: CASSASQGFRTEAFF. The CDR3 DNA follows: TGTGCCAGTAGTGCCTCACAGGGGTTTAGAACTGAAGCTTTCTTT.

The CDR3 sequence is CASSERINEQFF. The CDR3 region has the DNA TGTGCTAGCTCGGAGCGGATCAATGAGCAGTTCTTC. This sequence joins TRBV12-5 and TRBJ2-1; possibly TRBD2 for D (5 bases). Trimming took off 9 bases at V and 6 bases at J, with 12 bases between the two ends. Germline assignment: CDR1 LGHNT and CDR2 FRNRAP. There are 12 residues in the CDR3.

This clone was recorded a few times. The chain employs TRBV5-1 and TRBJ1-6, with 7 bases fitting TRBD1. V lost 4 bases to trimming and J lost 7 bases; unmatched junction nucleotides: 5. This CDR3 has 14 residues. The V gene's germline CDR1 is SGHRS and CDR2 YFSETQ. CDR3 residues: CASSPTGWNSPLHF. The CDR3 DNA reads as TGCGCCAGCAGCCCGACAGGGTGGAATTCACCCCTCCACTTT.

The chain links TRBV5-1 to TRBJ1-2; no clear D gene. Germline V gives CDR1 SGHRS, CDR2 YFSETQ. There are 15 residues in the CDR3. Trimming removed 1 base at V and 5 bases at J, with 15 bases between. The CDR3 DNA reads TGCGCCAGCAGCTTGTTTTGGTCCGGAGAATATGGCTACACCTTC. Translated: CASSLFWSGEYGYTF.

There are many counts of this clone. The chain is built from TRBV5-4 and TRBJ2-7; TRBD1 matches at 7 bases. The V gene's germline CDR1 is SGHNT and CDR2 YYREEE (reference sequence). V dropped 4 bases and J dropped 3; count of bases not matched to a gene: 4. The length of the CDR3 is 13 residues. The CDR3 coding sequence is TGTGCCAGCAGCCAGGGACAGATCTACGAGCAGTACTTC. Translation gives CASSQGQIYEQYF.

The chain links TRBV30 to TRBJ2-3; 9 nucleotides agree with TRBD2. The CDR3 is made up of 15 amino acids. Trimming removed 2 bases from V and 3 bases from J; junction bases left unmatched: 6. The germline gives CDR1 GTSNPN, CDR2 SVGIG (reference sequence). CDR3 in amino acids: CAWSRVAGATDTQYF. CDR3 bases: TGTGCCTGGAGTCGGGTAGCGGGAGCGACAGATACGCAGTATTTT.

The chain recombines TRBV29-1 with TRBJ1-1; the D gene is possibly TRBD1 (6 bases). V lost 7 bases, J lost 5 bases, and 14 bases lay in between. The germline V gene has CDR1 SQVTM and CDR2 ANQGSEA. This CDR3 contains 12 residues. In DNA form, the CDR3 reads TGCAGCGCCGCGACAGGAATGACTGAAGCTTTCTTT. This translates into CSAATGMTEAFF.

The J gene is TRBJ2-7, the V gene TRBV19; the match to TRBD2 covers 7 bases. Germline V gives CDR1 LNHDA, CDR2 SQIVND (reference sequence). The length of the CDR3 is 14 residues. V gave up 9 bases and J gave up 0 bases; unmatched junction bases: 8. Here the CDR3 DNA reads TGTGCCAGGAGCTTGGGAGGGGACTCCTACGAGCAGTACTTC. Translated: CARSLGGDSYEQYF. Based on the CDR3 plus reference TRBV19 and TRBJ2-7, the full variable domain is DGGITQSPKYLFRKEGQNVTLSCEQNLNHDAMYWYRQDPGQGLRLIYYSQIVNDFQKGDIAEGYSVSREKKESFPLTVTSAQKNPTAFYLCARSLGGDSYEQYFGPGTRLTVT.

The chain uses TRBV27 and TRBJ2-3; no clear D gene. V was cut by 3 bases and J by 3 bases, with 13 bases left in between. Looked up from germline, CDR1 is MNHEY and CDR2 is SMNVEV (reference sequence). CDR3 size: 15 residues. CDR3 region: CASSFWAGGTDTQYF. CDR3 in DNA: TGTGCCAGCAGTTTCTGGGCCGGTGGAACAGATACGCAGTATTTT.